The 2 T cell receptor beta chains reported below all come from one sample, sequenced in a study of early T cells in non-severe SARS-CoV-2 infection. TCRdb redid the calling of the 5' RACE reads with MiXCR, one entry per CDR3 protein. This sample has about 94,000 distinct CDR3 sequences, with less than 15% found just once. The specimen was whole blood. The receptors here all came from an adult who was a healthcare worker with PCR-confirmed SARS-CoV-2 infection or an uninfected control (not recorded which).

This clonotype has at least ten counts. J is TRBJ2-5 and V is TRBV3-1; no clear D gene. Germline CDR1 reads LGHDT; CDR2 reads YNNKEL (reference sequence). V lost 4 bases, J lost 5 bases, and 8 bases lay in between. CDR3 length: 12 residues. CDR3 bases: TGTGCCAGCAGCCCCTACGTTGAGACCCAGTACTTC. It encodes CASSPYVETQYF.

This clonotype was observed a few times. The chain carries TRBV5-1 and TRBJ2-7, with D perhaps matching TRBD2 (6 bases). In germline, CDR1 is SGHRS, CDR2 YFSETQ. V was cut by 4 bases and J by 2 bases, with 13 bases left in between. The CDR3 contains 14 residues. CDR3 coding DNA: TGCGCCAGCAGCCCTGGGACTCTTGCCTACGAGCAGTACTTC. It codes for CASSPGTLAYEQYF.